This T cell receptor (beta chain) comes out of a study of monozygotic twins with inflammatory bowel disease. Study-wide results and caveats: TCRbeta diversity (inverse Simpson) was lower in IBD patients than in healthy co-twins.

From germline, CDR1 is MNHNS and CDR2 SASEGT. CDR3 size: 15 residues. On this clonotype itself: As yet, its antigen is unknown.

TCRdb reanalyzed the 5' RACE reads and collapses them to one entry per CDR3 protein, without DNA. The sample has more than 100,000 distinct CDR3 sequences, and its top ten clones hold approximately 2%. Sequenced input: blood. The clonotype originates from a human donor with ulcerative colitis or Crohn's disease, or a healthy co-twin of an affected twin (not recorded which). The rearrangement links TRBV6-1 to TRBJ1-4; TCRdb returns TRBD1, unconfirmable since there is no DNA. This CDR3 reads CASRHGTATNEKLFF.